The 3 T cell receptor beta chains in this list originate from one sample, sequenced in a study of blood T cell repertoires in COVID-19. The protocol was immunoSEQ multiplex PCR, while the TCRdb copy is restricted to in-frame clones and leaves out a portion. The sample gives around 100,000 clones, 70% to 80% of which show up once; approximately 29% is in the top ten. The specimen sequenced was peripheral blood. These receptors all stem from a man in his 70s with active or convalescent COVID-19.

The chain joins TRBV24-1 to TRBJ2-1; D not resolved. The CDR3 is made up of 15 amino acids. CDR1 and CDR2 (germline): KGHDR, SFDVKD. V lost 8 bases, J lost 0 bases, and 13 bases lay in between. CDR3 region: CATIHTGSSYNEQFF. CDR3 coding DNA: TGTGCCACCATCCATACGGGTAGCTCCTACAATGAGCAGTTCTTC.

The chain uses TRBV3-1 (or the pseudogene TRBV3-2) and TRBJ1-1, with D unclear. Trimming left V 1 base short and J 8 bases short, with 8 bases between. Germline values: CDR1 LGHDT, CDR2 YNNKEL (reference sequence). This CDR3 has 12 residues. The CDR3 loop reads CASSQGPLEAFF. The CDR3, as DNA: TGTGCCAGCAGCCAAGGGCCGTTGGAAGCTTTCTTT.

The gene calls are TRBV30 and TRBJ1-2; 7 bases map to TRBD1. CDR1 and CDR2 (germline): GTSNPN, SVGIG (reference sequence). With 1 base clipped from V and 7 bases from J, the junction kept 6 bases outside the gene matches. The CDR3 is made up of 13 amino acids. CDR3 in amino acids: CAWSAPNRGGYTF. CDR3 coding DNA: TGTGCCTGGAGTGCACCCAACAGGGGTGGCTACACCTTC.